This entry concerns a single T cell receptor (beta chain). This receptor's antigen is unknown. No qualities accompany the bases; no much larger clone lies one base away. This entry belongs to a study of T cell repertoires in cytomegalovirus infection (dated by TCRdb to about 2019). A note on the overall study: Alongside well-studied HLA-B-restricted epitopes, the peptide stimulations were aimed at recently identified HLA-C-restricted CMV epitopes, whose presentation resists viral immunomodulation. The HLA type of each donor mattered for the analysis, because public TCR beta signatures pointed to carriage of CMV infection along with the matching HLA type. Results and caveats for the whole study, not just this receptor: The ex vivo response was dominated by HLA-C-restricted CMV-specific TCR beta clonotypes, and the single most frequent clonotype in two of eight donors was supplied by these HLA-C-restricted clonotypes. In both this cohort and an independent roughly 400-donor cohort, the cumulative frequency of public TCR beta family members distinguished carriers of CMV infection plus the relevant HLA type.

The run used an Illumina HiSeq 1500. TCRdb trimmed the raw reads at Q25, called clones with MiXCR and kept productive beta chains. When rows share a CDR3 protein, they turn into one entry using the most common DNA and genes. The sample table records about 140,000 distinct CDR3 sequences; over 25% of these occur just once. The ten biggest clones cover roughly 47% of the sample. What the treatment or condition label conveys for this sample: in vitro stimulation with specific CMV peptide epitopes to enrich CMV-specific T cells. The V and J ends are trimmed by 4 bases and 5 bases, leaving 15 bases between them. According to the germline V gene (reference sequence), CDR1 reads MNHNY and CDR2 reads SVGAGI. CDR3 length: 15 amino acids, cysteine to phenylalanine. Of the read, only the CDR3 DNA is kept; its 45 bases are in frame from base 1.

The starting material was CD8+ T cells from cultured PBMCs, obtained from culture after CMV antigen stimulation. The source of this sequence is a human donor in good health (CMV status not recorded). Some clones in this sample may be carry-over from other donors' samples. The sequence is built from TRBV6-6 and TRBJ1-5; the D gene is not confidently resolved. The CDR3 here reads CASSSRNNRDQPQHF. The nucleotides are TGTGCCAGCAGTTCAAGAAACAATAGGGATCAGCCCCAGCATTTT.